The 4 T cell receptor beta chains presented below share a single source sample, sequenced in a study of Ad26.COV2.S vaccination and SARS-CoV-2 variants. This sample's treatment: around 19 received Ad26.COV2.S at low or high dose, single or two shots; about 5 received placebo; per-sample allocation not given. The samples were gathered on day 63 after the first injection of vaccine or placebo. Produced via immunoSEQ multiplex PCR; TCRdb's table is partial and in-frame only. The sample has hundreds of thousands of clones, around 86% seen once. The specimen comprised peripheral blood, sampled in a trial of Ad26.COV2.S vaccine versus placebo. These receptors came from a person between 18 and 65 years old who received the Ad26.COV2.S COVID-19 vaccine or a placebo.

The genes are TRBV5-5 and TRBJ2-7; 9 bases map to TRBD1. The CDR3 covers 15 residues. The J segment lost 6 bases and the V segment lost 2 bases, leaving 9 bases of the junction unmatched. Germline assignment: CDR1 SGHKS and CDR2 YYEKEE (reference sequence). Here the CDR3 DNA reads TGTGCCAGCAGCTTCATTACGGGACAGGGAAGCGAGCAGTACTTC. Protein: CASSFITGQGSEQYF. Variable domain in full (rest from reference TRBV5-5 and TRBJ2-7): DAGVTQSPTHLIKTRGQQVTLRCSPISGHKSVSWYQQVLGQGPQFIFQYYEKEERGRGNFPDRFSARQFPNYSSELNVNALLLGDSALYLCASSFITGQGSEQYFGPGTRLTVT.

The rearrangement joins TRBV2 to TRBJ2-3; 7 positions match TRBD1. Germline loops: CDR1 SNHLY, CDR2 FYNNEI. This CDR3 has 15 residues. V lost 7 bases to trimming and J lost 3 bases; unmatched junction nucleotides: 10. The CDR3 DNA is TGTGCCAGCACCCAACAGGGGTCCCCTACAGATACGCAGTATTTT. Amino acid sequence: CASTQQGSPTDTQYF.

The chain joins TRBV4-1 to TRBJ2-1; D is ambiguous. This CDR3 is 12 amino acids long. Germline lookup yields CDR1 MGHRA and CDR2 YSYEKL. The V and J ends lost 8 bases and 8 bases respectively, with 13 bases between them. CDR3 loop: CASPPNLDEQFF. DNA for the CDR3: TGCGCCAGCCCCCCGAACCTCGATGAGCAGTTCTTC.

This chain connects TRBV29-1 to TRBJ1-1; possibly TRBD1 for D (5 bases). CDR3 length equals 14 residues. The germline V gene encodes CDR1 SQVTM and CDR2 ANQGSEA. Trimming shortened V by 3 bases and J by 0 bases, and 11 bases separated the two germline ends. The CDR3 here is CSVEGRRMNTEAFF. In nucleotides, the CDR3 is TGCAGCGTTGAGGGACGGAGAATGAACACTGAAGCTTTCTTT.